This T cell receptor (beta chain) was documented in a study of early T cells in non-severe SARS-CoV-2 infection. Study as a whole: Chains stayed unpaired after sequencing of bulk RNA from unsorted whole blood. Study results and limitations: VDJdb matching, biased toward anti-spike CD8 responses, missed private and CD4 specificities.

After removal of 6 bases from V and 5 bases from J, the junction contained 8 bases not matched to a gene. This CDR3 contains 14 residues. The V gene's germline CDR1 is DFQATT and CDR2 SNEGSKA (reference sequence). This clonotype has ten or more counts. Its antigen is not known. Attachment of unique molecular identifiers was made to individual cDNA molecules. TCRdb itself ran the 5' RACE reads through MiXCR, one entry per CDR3 protein. The sample contains approximately 97,000 distinct CDR3 sequences, 9.5% to 12% of which appear only once. V is TRBV20-1 and J is TRBJ1-4, with 8 bases that match TRBD1. The clonotype was recovered from an adult who was a healthcare worker with PCR-confirmed SARS-CoV-2 infection or an uninfected control (not recorded which). The specimen was whole blood, collected at baseline. The CDR3 sequence: CSAPDRGINEKLFF. In DNA, the CDR3 is TGCAGTGCACCAGACAGGGGAATCAATGAAAAACTGTTTTTT.